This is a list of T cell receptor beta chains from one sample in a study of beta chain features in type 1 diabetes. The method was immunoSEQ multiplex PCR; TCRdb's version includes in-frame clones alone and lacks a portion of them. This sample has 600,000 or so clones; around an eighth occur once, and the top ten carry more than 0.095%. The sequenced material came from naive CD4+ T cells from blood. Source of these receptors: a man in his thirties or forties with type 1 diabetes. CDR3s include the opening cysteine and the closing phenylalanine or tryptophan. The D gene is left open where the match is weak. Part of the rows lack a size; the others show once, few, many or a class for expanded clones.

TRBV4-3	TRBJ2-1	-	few	CASSFRGDSYNEQFF	TGCGCCAGCAGCTTCAGGGGAGACTCCTACAATGAGCAGTTCTTC
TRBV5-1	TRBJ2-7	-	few	CASSLEPGVGEQYF	TGCGCCAGCAGCTTGGAACCCGGGGTCGGCGAGCAGTACTTC
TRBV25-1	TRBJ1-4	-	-	CASSEESLGGREELFF	TGTGCCAGCAGTGAAGAATCGTTAGGGGGACGGGAAGAACTGTTTTTT
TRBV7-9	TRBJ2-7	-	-	CASQTGIREAHEQYF	TGTGCCAGCCAGACGGGGATCAGGGAGGCCCACGAGCAGTACTTC
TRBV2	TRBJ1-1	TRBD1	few	CARWTGKDTEAFF	TGTGCCAGATGGACAGGGAAAGACACTGAAGCTTTCTTT
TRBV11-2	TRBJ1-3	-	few	CASSLGPDVYF	TGTGCCAGCAGCTTAGGTCCGGACGTATATTTT
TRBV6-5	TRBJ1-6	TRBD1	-	CASSPDRAGSPLHF	TGTGCCAGCAGTCCGGACAGGGCGGGTTCACCCCTCCACTTT
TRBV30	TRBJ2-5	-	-	CAWNSGASRETQYF	TGTGCCTGGAACTCGGGGGCTTCTCGGGAGACCCAGTACTTC
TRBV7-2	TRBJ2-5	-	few	CASTPTGQEAQYF	TGTGCCAGCACCCCGACAGGTCAAGAGGCCCAGTACTTC
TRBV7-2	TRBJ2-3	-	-	CASSLKIIADTQYF	TGTGCCAGCAGCTTAAAGATCATCGCGGATACGCAGTATTTT
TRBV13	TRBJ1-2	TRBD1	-	CASSSRGPGVGYTF	TGTGCCAGCAGCTCCAGGGGGCCCGGTGTTGGCTACACCTTC
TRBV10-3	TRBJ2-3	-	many	CAISAEDTQYF	TGTGCCATCAGTGCTGAAGATACGCAGTATTTT
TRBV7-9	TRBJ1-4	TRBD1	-	CASSLARDSLFF	TGTGCCAGCAGCTTAGCGCGGGACAGCCTGTTTTTT
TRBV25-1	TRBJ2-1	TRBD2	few	CASVTHGGLAGGSEQFF	TGTGCCAGCGTGACTCACGGCGGACTAGCGGGGGGCAGTGAGCAGTTCTTC
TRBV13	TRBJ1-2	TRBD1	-	CASSDKYRGTNYGYTF	TGTGCCAGCAGCGACAAATACAGGGGAACCAACTATGGCTACACCTTC
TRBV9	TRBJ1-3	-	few	CASSVQGGNSGNTIYF	TGTGCCAGCAGCGTACAAGGCGGTAACTCTGGAAACACCATATATTTT
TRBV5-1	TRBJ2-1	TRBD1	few	CASSLATGAYNEQFF	TGCGCCAGCAGCTTGGCGACAGGGGCCTACAATGAGCAGTTCTTC
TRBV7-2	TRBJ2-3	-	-	CASSSGSSPTDTQYF	TGTGCCAGCAGCTCCGGCAGTTCTCCCACAGATACGCAGTATTTT
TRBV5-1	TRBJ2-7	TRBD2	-	CASSSPGGPSYEQYF	TGCGCCAGCAGCAGCCCGGGGGGGCCCTCCTACGAGCAGTACTTC
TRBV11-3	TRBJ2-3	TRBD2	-	CASSPGLAGGDTQYF	TGTGCCAGCAGCCCGGGACTAGCGGGGGGGGATACGCAGTATTTT
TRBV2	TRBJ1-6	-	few	CASSREEGNSPLHF	TGTGCCAGCAGCAGGGAGGAAGGTAATTCACCCCTCCACTTT
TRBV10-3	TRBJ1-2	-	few	CAISDITANQLHYGYTF	TGTGCCATCAGTGACATCACGGCAAACCAACTTCACTATGGCTACACCTTC
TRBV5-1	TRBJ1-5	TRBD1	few	CASSLQGDGNQPQHF	TGCGCCAGCAGCTTACAGGGGGATGGCAATCAGCCCCAGCATTTT
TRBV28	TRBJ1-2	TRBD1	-	CASSTGAQNYGYTF	TGTGCCAGCAGTACAGGGGCCCAAAACTATGGCTACACCTTC
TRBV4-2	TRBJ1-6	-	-	CASSPNRNSPLHF	TGTGCCAGCAGCCCCAACAGGAATTCACCCCTCCACTTT
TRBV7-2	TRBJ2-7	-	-	CASSLAWTVHEQYF	TGTGCCAGCAGCTTAGCTTGGACAGTTCACGAGCAGTACTTC
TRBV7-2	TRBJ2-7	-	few	CASSLARGGEQYF	TGTGCCAGCAGCTTAGCGCGAGGAGGCGAGCAGTACTTC
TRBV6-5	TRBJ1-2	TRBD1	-	CASSSTAGTAGYTF	TGTGCCAGCAGTTCGACCGCCGGGACAGCTGGCTACACCTTC
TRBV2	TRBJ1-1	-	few	CAGGGNTEAFF	TGTGCCGGCGGAGGGAACACTGAAGCTTTCTTT
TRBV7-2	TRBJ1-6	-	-	CASSPRGQVGNSPLHF	TGTGCCAGCAGCCCACGGGGACAAGTGGGTAATTCACCCCTCCACTTT
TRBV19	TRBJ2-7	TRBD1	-	CASSPDRGGSYEQYF	TGTGCCAGTAGTCCAGACAGGGGAGGCTCCTACGAGCAGTACTTC
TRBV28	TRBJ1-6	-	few	CASSSTPGNSPLHF	TGTGCCAGCAGTTCGACCCCAGGGAATTCACCCCTCCACTTT
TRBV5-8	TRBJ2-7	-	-	CASSLGREAYEQYF	TGTGCCAGCAGCTTGGGCAGGGAGGCCTACGAGCAGTACTTC
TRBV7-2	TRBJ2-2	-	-	CASSSVRTGELFF	TGTGCCAGCAGCTCTGTTCGAACCGGGGAGCTGTTTTTT
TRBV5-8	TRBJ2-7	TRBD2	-	CASSLVASGGRSSYEQYF	TGTGCCAGCAGCTTGGTAGCTAGCGGGGGCCGAAGCTCCTACGAGCAGTACTTC
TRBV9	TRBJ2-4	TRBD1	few	CASSARTGQNIQYF	TGTGCCAGCAGCGCCCGGACAGGCCAGAACATTCAGTACTTC
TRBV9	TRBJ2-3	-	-	CASSVGSTDTQYF	TGTGCCAGCAGCGTAGGTAGCACAGATACGCAGTATTTT
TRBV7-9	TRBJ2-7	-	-	CASSLVGESGQYF	TGTGCCAGCAGCTTAGTGGGGGAATCGGGGCAGTACTTC
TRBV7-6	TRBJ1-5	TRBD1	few	CASSLQGARNQPQHF	TGTGCCAGCAGCTTGCAGGGGGCCCGCAATCAGCCCCAGCATTTT
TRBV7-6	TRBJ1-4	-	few	CASSLGSAREKLFF	TGTGCCAGCAGCTTAGGTTCCGCGCGTGAAAAACTGTTTTTT
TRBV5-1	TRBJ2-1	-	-	CASSLGQAYNEQFF	TGCGCCAGCAGCTTGGGGCAGGCCTACAATGAGCAGTTCTTC
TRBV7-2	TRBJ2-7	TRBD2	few	CASSPSTSGGSYEQYF	TGTGCCAGCAGCCCTTCGACTAGCGGGGGATCCTACGAGCAGTACTTC
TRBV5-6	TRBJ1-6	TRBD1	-	CASSFTVWRQGHSPLHF	TGTGCCAGCAGCTTTACGGTTTGGAGACAGGGGCATTCACCCCTCCACTTT
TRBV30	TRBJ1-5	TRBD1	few	CAWSVTGEQPQHF	TGTGCCTGGAGTGTTACAGGGGAACAGCCCCAGCATTTT
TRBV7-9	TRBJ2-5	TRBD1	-	CASSPGTGGRQETQYF	TGTGCCAGCAGCCCCGGGACAGGGGGACGACAAGAGACCCAGTACTTC
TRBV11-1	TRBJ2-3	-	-	CASSPSGTDTQYF	TGTGCCAGCAGTCCCTCCGGTACAGATACGCAGTATTTT
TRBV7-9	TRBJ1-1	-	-	CASSPTFDRSNTEAFF	TGTGCCAGCAGCCCCACCTTCGACAGGTCTAACACTGAAGCTTTCTTT
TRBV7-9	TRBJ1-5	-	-	CASSPWLPETSNQPQHF	TGTGCCAGCAGCCCATGGCTGCCCGAGACTAGCAATCAGCCCCAGCATTTT
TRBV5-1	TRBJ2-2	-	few	CASSSGQSNTGELFF	TGCGCCAGCAGCTCAGGACAGTCGAACACCGGGGAGCTGTTTTTT
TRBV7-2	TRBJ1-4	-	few	CASSPTRTDEKLFF	TGTGCCAGCAGCCCTACTCGGACAGATGAAAAACTGTTTTTT
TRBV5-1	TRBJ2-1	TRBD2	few	CASSPSPGAGIHEQFF	TGCGCCAGCAGCCCGTCTCCGGGAGCGGGAATCCATGAGCAGTTCTTC